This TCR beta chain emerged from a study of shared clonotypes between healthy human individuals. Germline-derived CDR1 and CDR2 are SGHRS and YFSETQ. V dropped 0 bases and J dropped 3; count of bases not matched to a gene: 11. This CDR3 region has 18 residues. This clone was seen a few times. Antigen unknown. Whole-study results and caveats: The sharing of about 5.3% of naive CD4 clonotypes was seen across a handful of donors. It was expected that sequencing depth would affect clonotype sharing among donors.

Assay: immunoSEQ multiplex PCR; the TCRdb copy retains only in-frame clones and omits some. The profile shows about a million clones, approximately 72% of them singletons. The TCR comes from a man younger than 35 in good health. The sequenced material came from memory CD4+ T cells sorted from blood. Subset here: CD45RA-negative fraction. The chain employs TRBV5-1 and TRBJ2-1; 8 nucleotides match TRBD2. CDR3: CASSLVGSGETLYNEQFF. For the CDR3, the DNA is TGCGCCAGCAGCTTGGTTGGTAGCGGGGAAACCCTCTACAATGAGCAGTTCTTC.